The 20 T cell receptor beta chains below were found in one sample sequenced in a study of T cells after yellow fever vaccination. MiXCR, applied by TCRdb to the 5' RACE reads, yields one record per CDR3 protein. The table has about 220,000 distinct CDR3 sequences, 3% to 4% seen once. Sequencing used CD4+ T cells sorted from PBMCs, obtained 10 days after the yellow fever booster vaccination. The receptors stem from a man aged 18 to 35 who received the YFV17D yellow fever vaccine.

The table lists this clonotype with many counts. The chain uses TRBV5-4 and TRBJ2-5; 11 bases are shared with TRBD2. With V trimmed by 3 bases and J by 2 bases, 9 bases remained unmatched. CDR3 length: 17 residues. CDR1 SGHNT and CDR2 YYREEE come from the germline V gene (reference sequence). This chain's CDR3 is CASSSPSGGTLQETQYF. DNA for the CDR3: TGTGCCAGCAGCTCCCCTAGCGGGGGGACTCTACAAGAGACCCAGTACTTC.

This clonotype was detected ten times or more. The CDR3 region has the DNA TGTGCCAGCAGCCCAGCAGGGAATTCACCCCTCCACTTT. Its translation is CASSPAGNSPLHF. This chain links TRBV7-2 with TRBJ1-6; maybe TRBD1 (5 bases). The length of the CDR3 is 13 residues. Germline loops: CDR1 SGHTA, CDR2 FQGNSA. Trimming removed 5 bases at V and 7 bases at J, with 9 bases between.

This clonotype showed up many times. V and J are TRBV7-2 and TRBJ2-3; TRBD2 agrees at 8 bases. The CDR3 spans 17 residues. Germline CDR1 reads SGHTA; CDR2 reads FQGNSA. V lost 3 bases and J lost 4; bases outside the gene matches: 12. As DNA, the CDR3 is TGTGCCAGCAGCTTCCCCCCGGGAGGGGGGAATGCAGATACGCAGTATTTT. This translates into CASSFPPGGGNADTQYF.

This clonotype was seen at least ten times. This chain uses TRBV28 with TRBJ2-7, with TRBD2 as a possible D gene (7 bases). CDR1 is MDHEN, CDR2 SYDVKM, per germline. The CDR3 consists of 14 residues. V gave up 7 bases and J gave up 4 bases, with 17 bases separating them. CDR3: CASTMGGTPYEQYV. CDR3 DNA sequence: TGTGCCAGCACGATGGGAGGGACACCTTACGAGCAGTACGTC.

This clonotype was seen ten or more times. This chain connects TRBV4-1 to TRBJ2-4, with 7 bases matching TRBD1. V was clipped by 1 base and J by 3 bases; unmatched bases: 9. This CDR3 has 17 amino acids. Germline V gives CDR1 MGHRA, CDR2 YSYEKL. This chain's CDR3 is CASSQGPAGGDKNIQYF. Written as DNA, the CDR3 is TGCGCCAGCAGCCAAGGGCCCGCAGGGGGAGACAAAAACATTCAGTACTTC.

This clonotype was seen repeatedly, ten times or more. The chain joins TRBV5-1 to TRBJ2-5, with D tentatively TRBD2 (5 bases). V was cut by 3 bases and J by 7 bases, with 22 bases left in between. This CDR3 is 16 amino acids long. The germline V gene has CDR1 SGHRS and CDR2 YFSETQ. The CDR3 DNA is TGCGCCAGCAGCTACCTGGGAGCCGGGTCCTCGGGGACCCAGTACTTC. It encodes CASSYLGAGSSGTQYF.

The J gene is TRBJ1-2, the V gene TRBV3-1; no clear D gene. With 0 bases removed from V and 1 base from J, the gap between germline ends came to 12 bases. Germline V lookup: CDR1 LGHDT, CDR2 YNNKEL (reference sequence). This CDR3 spans 16 amino acids. The CDR3 spells CASSQEEGGYNYGYTF. The CDR3 DNA follows: TGTGCCAGCAGCCAAGAAGAGGGTGGATATAACTATGGCTACACCTTC.

This clonotype was found a few times. V usage is TRBV27 and J usage is TRBJ1-6, with no clear D. The V gene's germline CDR1 is MNHEY and CDR2 SMNVEV (reference sequence). Trimming removed 6 bases at V and 9 bases at J, with 21 bases between. The CDR3 spans 16 residues. CDR3 residues: CASSPRAGGVSSPLHF. The CDR3 DNA is TGTGCCAGCAGCCCCCGGGCTGGCGGGGTGAGTTCACCCCTCCACTTT.

The table lists this clonotype with many counts. This CDR3 is CSARDLGTYEQYF. CDR3 bases: TGCAGTGCTAGAGATCTGGGTACCTACGAGCAGTACTTC. The rearrangement joins TRBV20-1 to TRBJ2-7; unclear D gene. Per germline, CDR1 DFQATT and CDR2 SNEGSKA (reference sequence). CDR3 length equals 13 residues. V lost 0 bases to trimming and J lost 2 bases, with 8 bases between them.

This clonotype was observed many times. The chain couples TRBV5-1 to TRBJ1-2; 11 bases agree with TRBD1. Germline CDR1 is SGHRS and CDR2 is YFSETQ. The V gene end was trimmed by 0 bases and the J gene end by 4 bases; junction bases not matched to a gene: 5. There are 16 residues in the CDR3. CDR3 amino acids: CASSLAPGQGAYGYTF. The CDR3, as DNA: TGCGCCAGCAGCTTGGCCCCTGGACAGGGGGCCTATGGCTACACCTTC.

The table lists this clonotype with many counts. The chain uses TRBV18 and TRBJ2-7; D is possibly TRBD1 (7 bases). Per germline, CDR1 KGHSH and CDR2 LQKENI. With 6 bases removed from V and 12 bases from J, the gap between germline ends came to 18 bases. The length of the CDR3 is 12 residues. Here the CDR3 DNA reads TGTGCCAGCTCTTCCCAAGGAGGGACAGCGTACGTC. Its protein product is CASSSQGGTAYV.

In its sample, this clonotype was seen many times. The V call is TRBV19, the J call TRBJ1-1; D may be TRBD1 (5 bases). The V and J ends lost 3 bases and 5 bases respectively, with 10 bases between them. This CDR3 contains 13 residues. The germline CDR1 and CDR2 sequences are LNHDA and SQIVND (reference sequence). The CDR3 sequence is CASSILQGTEAFF. The CDR3 DNA is TGTGCCAGTAGTATCCTCCAGGGTACTGAAGCTTTCTTT.

This clonotype was seen at least ten times. This chain connects TRBV7-2 to TRBJ2-1, with D perhaps being TRBD1 or TRBD2 (6 bases each). Per the germline V gene, CDR1 is SGHTA and CDR2 is FQGNSA. The V gene lost 1 base and the J gene lost 4 bases, with 11 bases spanning the gap. The CDR3 runs 15 residues. The CDR3 is CASSLGGTTYNEQFF. CDR3 nucleotide sequence: TGTGCCAGCAGCTTAGGCGGGACAACATACAATGAGCAGTTCTTC.

This clonotype was seen a few times. V and J are TRBV15 and TRBJ1-1, with a possible D match to TRBD1 (6 bases). Deletions cut 0 bases from V and 4 bases from J, with 9 bases between. The germline V gene has CDR1 LNHNV and CDR2 YYDKDF (reference sequence). There are 14 residues in the CDR3. The CDR3 bases are TGTGCCACCAGCAGAGATCAGGGGCGCACTGAAGCTTTCTTT. Translated, it gives CATSRDQGRTEAFF.

The chain combines TRBV20-1 with TRBJ2-1, with D possibly being TRBD2 (5 bases). The V and J ends lost 3 bases and 4 bases respectively, with 19 bases between them. This CDR3 contains 16 residues. Germline V lookup: CDR1 DFQATT, CDR2 SNEGSKA (reference sequence). The CDR3 DNA follows: TGCAGTGCTAGCACCCCGGGGAGCGGTAATTACAATGAGCAGTTCTTC. Translating it yields CSASTPGSGNYNEQFF.

This clonotype showed up many times. The chain carries TRBV7-2 and TRBJ2-1, with D hard to call. CDR1 is SGHTA and CDR2 is FQGNSA in the germline V gene. The CDR3 contains 12 residues. The germline V and J ends were trimmed by 7 bases and 9 bases, with 13 bases remaining between them. The CDR3 DNA reads TGTGCCAGCAATTTTATGGCTATTGAGCAGTTCTTC. Its protein is CASNFMAIEQFF.

This clonotype was detected many times. The chain carries TRBV6-4 and TRBJ1-5; the D gene is possibly TRBD1 (6 bases). CDR1 is MRHNA, CDR2 SNTAGT, per germline. The V end lost 3 bases, the J end lost 3 bases, and 12 bases lay between the germline ends. This CDR3 has 15 amino acids. The CDR3 DNA is TGTGCCAGCAGTGATTGGACAGAGGACAATCAGCCCCAGCATTTT. This encodes CASSDWTEDNQPQHF.

This clonotype showed up just a few times. This chain joins TRBV5-1 and TRBJ1-1, with D perhaps matching TRBD1 (5 bases). The CDR3 is 15 residues long. Germline V gives CDR1 SGHRS, CDR2 YFSETQ. V was shortened by 0 bases and J by 11 bases, with 20 bases between the two germline ends. CDR3 sequence (DNA): TGCGCCAGCAGCTTGGAAGGAGGATGGGGCCCAAAGGCTTTCTTT. Its protein is CASSLEGGWGPKAFF.

This clonotype was seen repeatedly, ten times or more. The CDR3: CASSSGTSGGNEQFF. The DNA of the CDR3 is TGCGCCAGCAGCTCCGGGACTAGCGGAGGGAATGAGCAGTTCTTC. The chain has TRBV5-1 and TRBJ2-1; TRBD2 matches 11 bases. V gave up 3 bases and J gave up 7 bases; unmatched junction bases: 6. Germline CDR1 reads SGHRS; CDR2 reads YFSETQ. The CDR3 is 15 amino acids.

This clonotype was seen many times. V gene TRBV20-1 combines with J gene TRBJ2-5; D is uncertain. The CDR3 sequence is 14 residues long. Germline assignment: CDR1 DFQATT and CDR2 SNEGSKA (reference sequence). Trimming took off 6 bases at V and 4 bases at J, with 18 bases between the two ends. The CDR3 here is CSARLIEFPETQYF. CDR3 sequence (DNA): TGCAGTGCCAGACTGATAGAGTTCCCAGAGACCCAGTACTTC.